This TCR beta chain was sequenced in a study of cytomegalovirus exposure and HLA in healthy donors. Study-wide results and limits: CMV serostatus was the only recorded immune exposure for donors. According to reports, the classifier identified cytomegalovirus status with high specificity and sensitivity.

About this clone: The target antigen is unknown. The junction and the germline gene differ at one end; a read error may be behind it.

Primers: 60 Vbeta forward and 13 Jbeta reverse. TCRdb's copy holds only in-frame clones and misses some; the assay was immunoSEQ multiplex PCR. The repertoire holds about 130,000 clones, with 78% as singletons. CDR3 length: 13 residues. Germline CDR1 SNHLY, CDR2 FYNNEI. Healthy bone marrow donors formed the donor group. The clonotype was recovered from a middle-aged woman in good health and CMV-seronegative. The genes are TRBV2 and TRBJ2-6, with a tentative D call TRBD2 (7 bases). Sequenced sample: PBMCs. The CDR3 sequence is CAEGGPGANGLTF. The CDR3 bases are TGTGCCGAGGGGGGGCCTGGGGCCAACGGCCTGACTTTC.